The 19 T cell receptor beta chains below come from one sample, sequenced in a study of OX40 agonist ivuxolimab in advanced cancers. Data came from immunoSEQ multiplex PCR; TCRdb stores just in-frame clones and leaves some out. Of 65,000 to 85,000 clones in the sample, roughly 87% were seen once. The specimen was CD4+ or CD8+ T cells sorted from blood, collected in a trial of the OX40 agonist ivuxolimab. These receptors all come from an adult with an advanced solid tumor such as melanoma, head and neck, liver or kidney cancer.

This clone has only one observation. The chain joins TRBV10-1 to TRBJ2-7; D possibly corresponds to TRBD2 (6 bases). Trimming left V 3 bases short and J 7 bases short, with 16 bases between. This CDR3 spans 14 amino acids. Germline V CDR1 and CDR2: WNHNN, SYGVQD (reference sequence). CDR3 region: CASSERGRMGEQYF. CDR3 DNA: TGCGCCAGCAGTGAACGGGGGAGGATGGGTGAGCAGTACTTC.

As DNA, the CDR3 is TGTGCCAGCAGTTACCGAGCCAGGCGCGAGCAGTACTTC. Its translation is CASSYRARREQYF. This rearrangement joins TRBV6-6 to TRBJ2-7; D unresolved. Germline loops: CDR1 MNHNY, CDR2 SVGAGI (reference sequence). The CDR3 consists of 13 residues. Trimming removed 2 bases at V and 6 bases at J, with 11 bases between.

The V gene is TRBV5-6, the J gene TRBJ2-3; possibly TRBD1 or TRBD2 for D (6 bases each). The CDR3 runs to 16 residues. Trimming removed 3 bases from V and 2 bases from J, with 16 bases in between. Germline CDR1 is SGHDT and CDR2 is YYEEEE. DNA of the CDR3: TGTGCCAGCAGCTGGGGGGCAGTGGAGGACACAGATACGCAGTATTTT. Translation: CASSWGAVEDTDTQYF. Drawing the rest from reference TRBV5-6 and TRBJ2-3, the complete variable domain is DAGVTQSPTHLIKTRGQQVTLRCSPKSGHDTVSWYQQALGQGPQFIFQYYEEEERQRGNFPDRFSGHQFPNYSSELNVNALLLGDSALYLCASSWGAVEDTDTQYFGPGTRLTVL.

The rearrangement joins TRBV5-6 to TRBJ2-7; D is possibly TRBD1 or TRBD2 (6 bases each). This CDR3 has 15 amino acids. The V end lost 3 bases, the J end lost 5 bases, and 18 bases lay between the germline ends. The germline CDR1 and CDR2 sequences are SGHDT and YYEEEE. CDR3 DNA: TGTGCCAGCAGCTCGAGGAGGGGACAAACCAACGAGCAGTACTTC. Its protein product is CASSSRRGQTNEQYF.

The chain joins TRBV7-8 to TRBJ2-2; 7 bases agree with TRBD1. The V and J ends lost 2 bases and 7 bases, in that order; junction bases with no gene match: 13. CDR1 and CDR2 from the germline V gene are SGHVS and FQNEAQ. This CDR3 has 17 amino acids. The CDR3, as DNA: TGTGCCAGCAGCTTACGACAGGGAGTGGGTGGGAACGGGGAGCTGTTTTTT. It codes for CASSLRQGVGGNGELFF.

The table lists this clone with a few counts. This chain links TRBV27 with TRBJ1-5; TRBD1 might be the D (5 bases). Trimming cost V 3 bases and J 4 bases, with 10 bases left between them. Germline V CDR1 and CDR2: MNHEY, SMNVEV (reference sequence). The CDR3 has 14 residues. CDR3 nucleotides: TGTGCCAGCAGTTTTTCCGGGGGAAATCAGCCCCAGCATTTT. It is translated as CASSFSGGNQPQHF.

Only a few counts were recorded for this clone. The chain carries TRBV19 and TRBJ2-7, with D uncertain. The V and J ends lost 4 bases and 0 bases respectively, with 10 bases between them. Germline CDR1 and CDR2: LNHDA and SQIVND (reference sequence). This CDR3 is built from 14 residues. The CDR3 protein is CASSTYSRSYEQYF. The CDR3 nucleotides are TGTGCCAGTAGTACGTACAGCCGCTCCTACGAGCAGTACTTC.

V usage is TRBV2 and J usage is TRBJ1-6; TRBD1 agrees at 7 bases. The CDR3 loop spans 15 amino acids. The ends lost 6 bases at V and 7 bases at J; junction bases unmatched: 9. The germline V gene encodes CDR1 SNHLY and CDR2 FYNNEI. For the CDR3, the DNA is TGTGCCAGCAGGCAAACCGGACAGGCCAATTCACCCCTCCACTTT. Translation gives CASRQTGQANSPLHF.

The gene calls are TRBV19 and TRBJ1-5, with 8 bases that match TRBD1. The V gene's germline CDR1 is LNHDA and CDR2 SQIVND (reference sequence). There are 14 residues in the CDR3. V shed 4 bases, J shed 6 bases, and the junction held 5 bases outside the gene matches. CDR3 protein: CASSTDRARQPQHF. CDR3 in DNA: TGTGCCAGTAGTACGGACAGGGCCCGTCAGCCCCAGCATTTT.

This clone was detected once. CDR3 coding DNA: TGTGCCAGCAGCTTGATCGGTCTTTTGTGGTACGAGCAGTACTTC. This translates into CASSLIGLLWYEQYF. The V call is TRBV7-2, the J call TRBJ2-7, with no clear D. The CDR3 covers 15 residues. Between the trimmed V and J ends, which lost 3 bases and 4 bases, there was a span of 16 bases. From germline, CDR1 is SGHTA and CDR2 FQGNSA.

The chain uses TRBV30 and TRBJ2-5; no reliable D call. The CDR3 has 15 residues. V was pared by 0 bases and J by 0 bases, with 11 bases between. Germline V CDR1 and CDR2: GTSNPN, SVGIG (reference sequence). DNA of the CDR3: TGTGCCTGGAGTGTACGACGGATAGACCAAGAGACCCAGTACTTC. Translated, it gives CAWSVRRIDQETQYF. The whole variable domain, filled in from reference TRBV30 and TRBJ2-5, reads SQTIHQWPATLVQPVGSPLSLECTVEGTSNPNLYWYRQAAGRGLQLLFYSVGIGQISSEVPQNLSASRPQDRQFILSSKKLLLSDSGFYLCAWSVRRIDQETQYFGPGTRLLVL.

The CDR3 DNA reads TGCGCCAGCAGCCCTGACAGGGACGAGCAGTACTTC. Protein: CASSPDRDEQYF. The chain joins TRBV5-1 to TRBJ2-7; TRBD1 matches at 7 bases. The CDR3 sequence is 12 residues long. The junction had 3 bases not matched to a gene; V was cut back by 4 bases and J by 5 bases. From germline, CDR1 is SGHRS and CDR2 YFSETQ.

This chain links TRBV5-4 with TRBJ2-3; D not certain. Trimming shortened V by 4 bases and J by 3 bases, and 18 bases separated the two germline ends. The CDR3 is 16 amino acids. Germline V gene data show CDR1 as SGHNT and CDR2 as YYREEE (reference sequence). Here the CDR3 DNA reads TGTGCCAGCAGCATACTTAAAAACCTCCATACAGATACGCAGTATTTT. It translates to CASSILKNLHTDTQYF.

This clone appeared a single time. The chain recombines TRBV29-1 with TRBJ2-1, with D possibly being TRBD2 (6 bases). V lost 7 bases to trimming and J lost 6 bases, with 19 bases between them. From germline, CDR1 is SQVTM and CDR2 ANQGSEA. The CDR3 is 14 amino acids. The CDR3 region is CSGSGRVAFNEQFF. DNA for the CDR3: TGCAGCGGAAGCGGGCGGGTAGCCTTCAATGAGCAGTTCTTC.

V and J are TRBV27 and TRBJ1-4; 7 bases map to TRBD1. Germline CDR1 reads MNHEY; CDR2 reads SMNVEV (reference sequence). The CDR3 runs to 15 residues. V shed 6 bases, J shed 7 bases, and the junction held 11 bases outside the gene matches. In DNA form, the CDR3 reads TGTGCCAGCAGCTCCTATCGACAGGGTGGTGAAAAACTGTTTTTT. Protein sequence: CASSSYRQGGEKLFF.

V is TRBV19 and J is TRBJ2-2; 11 bases align to TRBD2. The CDR3 runs 15 residues. The germline V gene has CDR1 LNHDA and CDR2 SQIVND (reference sequence). The V segment lost 2 bases and the J segment 6 bases; nucleotides outside the gene matches: 2. CDR3 sequence (DNA): TGTGCCAGTAGTATAAGTAGCGGGGGGGCCGGGGAGCTGTTTTTT. Encoded protein: CASSISSGGAGELFF. Drawing the rest from reference TRBV19 and TRBJ2-2, the complete variable domain is DGGITQSPKYLFRKEGQNVTLSCEQNLNHDAMYWYRQDPGQGLRLIYYSQIVNDFQKGDIAEGYSVSREKKESFPLTVTSAQKNPTAFYLCASSISSGGAGELFFGEGSRLTVL.

The chain combines TRBV2 with TRBJ1-5; a possible D gene is TRBD1 (5 bases). Germline CDR1 is SNHLY and CDR2 is FYNNEI. CDR3 length equals 14 residues. The V and J ends lost 7 bases and 6 bases respectively, with 16 bases between them. The CDR3 region has the DNA TGTGCCAGCACACAGGAGAAGGGTCGTCAGCCCCAGCATTTT. It translates to CASTQEKGRQPQHF.

The chain couples TRBV19 to TRBJ1-2, with 8 nucleotides matching TRBD1. Germline CDR1 is LNHDA and CDR2 is SQIVND (reference sequence). V lost 2 bases and J lost 4; bases outside the gene matches: 6. There are 15 residues in the CDR3. In DNA form, the CDR3 reads TGTGCCAGTAGTATACTGGACAGGGAGGGCTATGGCTACACCTTC. This translates into CASSILDREGYGYTF.

The rearrangement links TRBV29-1 to TRBJ1-2; D is undetermined. The ends were cut back, 0 bases at V and 2 bases at J, with 7 bases in the middle. Germline V CDR1 and CDR2: SQVTM, ANQGSEA. The CDR3 totals 13 residues. The CDR3 DNA reads as TGCAGCGTTGAAGATCTGGGGAACTATGGCTACACCTTC. This codes for CSVEDLGNYGYTF.